The 30 T cell receptor beta chains reported below all come from one sample, sequenced in a study of T cell repertoires in cytomegalovirus infection. What these receptors recognize is not known. In TCRdb, the reads were re-called with MiXCR into one record per CDR3 protein. The table has roughly 120,000 distinct CDR3 sequences, around 28% seen once; the top ten hold around 80%. The source material was CD8+ T cells from cultured PBMCs, sampled from culture after CMV antigen stimulation. These receptors were obtained from a human donor in good health (CMV status not recorded). Some clones in this sample may be carry-over from other donors' samples.

This clonotype was seen only a few times. The chain employs TRBV12-3 or TRBV12-4 and TRBJ2-1; no reliable D call. The CDR3 spans 12 residues. With 6 bases removed from V and 8 bases from J, the gap between germline ends came to 11 bases. CDR3 DNA sequence: TGTGCCAGCAGCCCGCTAGGGCATGAGCAGTTCTTC. It translates to CASSPLGHEQFF.

This sequence joins TRBV7-8 and TRBJ2-7; 16 bases fit TRBD2. Germline CDR1 SGHVS, CDR2 FQNEAQ. The CDR3 has 19 residues. The junction had 8 bases not matched to a gene; V was cut back by 1 base and J by 2 bases. Here the CDR3 reads CASSLVVPGLAGGPYEQYF. CDR3 DNA: TGTGCCAGCAGCTTAGTGGTGCCGGGACTAGCGGGGGGGCCCTACGAGCAGTACTTC.

This chain links TRBV6-8 with TRBJ1-2; D perhaps matches TRBD1 (5 bases). CDR3 length: 14 amino acids. Germline CDR1 is MNHGY and CDR2 is SAAAGT. V was clipped by 5 bases and J by 4 bases, with 14 bases between them. The CDR3 loop is CASSPMGGSYGYTF. CDR3 nucleotides: TGTGCCAGCAGTCCTATGGGGGGAAGCTATGGCTACACCTTC.

In its sample, this clonotype was seen a few times. CDR3 amino acids: CASSPPKGPIEQFF. The CDR3 nucleotides read TGTGCCAGCAGCCCTCCTAAGGGGCCCATTGAGCAGTTCTTC. The V call is TRBV7-2, the J call TRBJ2-1, with TRBD1 as a possible D gene (5 bases). Deletions cut 5 bases from V and 9 bases from J, with 17 bases between. Germline CDR1 reads SGHTA; CDR2 reads FQGNSA. This CDR3 comprises 14 residues.

This clonotype was observed many times. The chain has TRBV7-2 and TRBJ2-1; the match to TRBD2 covers 8 bases. CDR1 and CDR2 (germline): SGHTA, FQGNSA. The CDR3 runs to 14 residues. J lost 6 bases, V lost 1 base, and 2 bases had no gene match. The CDR3 nucleotides read TGTGCCAGCAGCTTAGACCTAGCGGGCAATGAGCAGTTCTTC. Translation gives CASSLDLAGNEQFF.

In this sample, this clonotype turned up a few times. V usage is TRBV27 and J usage is TRBJ2-1, with 10 bases identical to TRBD1. Germline assignment: CDR1 MNHEY and CDR2 SMNVEV (reference sequence). The CDR3 is 16 residues long. Losses at the gene ends were 3 bases for V and 2 bases for J; bases not matched to a gene: 4. This CDR3 is CASSLIGQGAYNEQFF. In DNA, the CDR3 is TGTGCCAGCAGTTTGATAGGACAGGGGGCCTACAATGAGCAGTTCTTC.

The chain uses TRBV12-3 or TRBV12-4 and TRBJ1-6, with D perhaps matching TRBD1 (5 bases). Trimming removed 2 bases at V and 6 bases at J, with 8 bases between. The CDR3 length is 14 residues. The DNA of the CDR3 is TGTGCCAGCAGTTTACAAGGGACTAATTCACCCCTCCACTTT. Its translation: CASSLQGTNSPLHF.

Ten or more counts support this clonotype. The gene calls are TRBV5-6 and TRBJ1-1; D remains unclear. This CDR3 has 14 residues. Germline-derived CDR1 and CDR2 are SGHDT and YYEEEE. Trimming pared 0 bases from V and 2 bases from J, leaving 8 bases between. The CDR3 DNA follows: TGTGCCAGCAGCTTGGACCGAGTAAACACTGAAGCTTTCTTT. Translation gives CASSLDRVNTEAFF.

This chain links TRBV12-3 or TRBV12-4 with TRBJ1-6; the D is unclear. V shed 3 bases and J shed 2 bases, with 8 bases lying between them. This CDR3 has 15 amino acids. CDR3 sequence reads: CASSLAVTYNSPLHF. CDR3 DNA: TGTGCCAGCAGTTTGGCAGTTACCTATAATTCACCCCTCCACTTT.

This clonotype turned up a few times. CDR3: CASSGGGLAGVYNEQFF. CDR3 sequence (DNA): TGTGCCAGCAGCGGGGGGGGACTAGCGGGGGTCTACAATGAGCAGTTCTTC. V is TRBV6-5 and J is TRBJ2-1; 14 positions match TRBD2. Germline-derived CDR1 and CDR2 are MNHEY and SVGAGI. This CDR3 contains 17 residues. The V and J ends lost 6 bases and 3 bases, in that order; junction bases with no gene match: 7.

This clonotype was picked up a small number of times. The J gene is TRBJ1-4, the V gene TRBV7-9, with unresolved D. CDR1 and CDR2 (germline): SEHNR, FQNEAQ (reference sequence). This CDR3 is built from 12 residues. V lost 10 bases and J lost 0, with 6 bases in between. For the CDR3, the DNA is TGTGCCACCCAAGCAACTAATGAAAAACTGTTTTTT. It is translated as CATQATNEKLFF.

V usage is TRBV5-8 and J usage is TRBJ1-5; D remains unclear. CDR1 and CDR2 from the germline V gene are SGHTS and YDEGEE. V was clipped by 0 bases and J by 9 bases, with 13 bases between them. The CDR3 extends over 14 amino acids. CDR3 in amino acids: CASSLAAGSWPQHF. The CDR3 DNA reads TGTGCCAGCAGCTTGGCCGCCGGCTCGTGGCCCCAGCATTTT. Full variable domain (outside the CDR3, taken from reference TRBV5-8 and TRBJ1-5): EAGVTQSPTHLIKTRGQQATLRCSPISGHTSVYWYQQALGLGLQFLLWYDEGEERNRGNFPPRFSGRQFPNYSSELNVNALELEDSALYLCASSLAAGSWPQHFGDGTRLSIL.

This clonotype was counted only a few times. The rearrangement links TRBV4-1 to TRBJ1-5; 9 nucleotides align to TRBD1. The CDR3 covers 14 residues. J was trimmed by 6 bases and V by 1 base; bases with no gene match: 1. Germline-derived CDR1 and CDR2 are MGHRA and YSYEKL. The CDR3 here is CASSQGTGAQPQHF. In nucleotides, the CDR3 is TGCGCCAGCAGCCAAGGGACAGGGGCTCAGCCCCAGCATTTT.

This rearrangement joins TRBV7-4 to TRBJ2-3; TRBD2 matches 9 bases. The CDR3 is 19 residues long. Germline CDR1 reads SGHVT; CDR2 reads SQSDAQ. V was clipped by 5 bases and J by 4 bases; unmatched bases: 19. CDR3 in amino acids: CASSPPSWDAGLASDTQYF. DNA of the CDR3: TGTGCCAGCAGCCCACCGAGTTGGGACGCGGGACTAGCCTCAGATACGCAGTATTTT.

The chain employs TRBV20-1 and TRBJ2-1; the match to TRBD2 covers 11 bases. Germline trimming cut 4 bases from V and 1 base from J; bases unmatched to any gene: 3. This CDR3 spans 15 amino acids. Germline V gene data show CDR1 as DFQATT and CDR2 as SNEGSKA (reference sequence). CDR3 nucleotides: TGCAGTGCTAAGCCTAGCGGGGGGTCCTACAATGAGCAGTTCTTC. It translates to CSAKPSGGSYNEQFF.

This clonotype came up many times. The J gene is TRBJ2-1, the V gene TRBV5-6, with D possibly matching TRBD1 (5 bases). The V and J ends lost 0 bases and 0 bases respectively, with 16 bases between them. The CDR3 is made up of 18 amino acids. CDR1 and CDR2 from the germline V gene are SGHDT and YYEEEE. The CDR3 loop is CASSLVAPQGGSYNEQFF. CDR3 nucleotide sequence: TGTGCCAGCAGCTTGGTTGCCCCCCAGGGCGGCTCCTACAATGAGCAGTTCTTC.

The chain carries TRBV27 and TRBJ2-1; 11 positions agree with TRBD2. Unmatched junction bases numbered 4, after V lost 5 bases and J lost 4 bases. Germline-derived CDR1 and CDR2 are MNHEY and SMNVEV (reference sequence). The CDR3 spans 15 residues. In DNA form, the CDR3 reads TGTGCCAGCAGTCTGGGACTAGCGGCTTACAATGAGCAGTTCTTC. This translates into CASSLGLAAYNEQFF.

This clonotype appeared a few times. V and J are TRBV6-5 and TRBJ2-5; the match to TRBD2 covers 9 bases. Looked up from germline, CDR1 is MNHEY and CDR2 is SVGAGI. V shed 0 bases and J 4 bases; nucleotides not matched to a gene: 3. The CDR3 covers 15 residues. CDR3 sequence (DNA): TGTGCCAGCAGTTACTCGCGGGGGGGCGGAGAGACCCAGTACTTC. This gives the protein CASSYSRGGGETQYF.

This clonotype was recorded many times. This chain links TRBV7-8 with TRBJ2-7; TRBD2 matches at 7 bases. Germline assignment: CDR1 SGHVS and CDR2 FQNEAQ. J gave up 5 bases and V 3 bases, and 10 bases lay outside the gene matches. This CDR3 region has 15 residues. CDR3 coding DNA: TGTGCCAGCAGCTTCCTCGACCGGGCGGGGGACGAGCAGTACTTC. Its protein product is CASSFLDRAGDEQYF. Combining the CDR3 with reference TRBV7-8 and TRBJ2-7 gives the whole variable domain GAGVSQSPRYKVAKRGQDVALRCDPISGHVSLFWYQQALGQGPEFLTYFQNEAQLDKSGLPSDRFFAERPEGSVSTLKIQRTQQEDSAVYLCASSFLDRAGDEQYFGPGTRLTVT.

This clonotype was recorded a few times. The chain joins TRBV7-6 to TRBJ2-7; the D gene is possibly TRBD1 (6 bases). CDR3 length: 12 residues. The germline V gene has CDR1 SGHVS and CDR2 FNYEAQ. V shed 5 bases and J shed 5 bases, with 10 bases lying between them. CDR3 sequence (DNA): TGTGCCAGCAGCCCTGACAGGAACGAGCAGTACTTC. This encodes CASSPDRNEQYF.

V is TRBV4-3 and J is TRBJ2-5; D is ambiguous. V shed 5 bases and J shed 7 bases, with 17 bases lying between them. Per the germline V gene, CDR1 is LGHNA and CDR2 is YSLEER. The CDR3 loop spans 14 amino acids. CDR3 bases: TGCGCCAGCAGCGAAGGACGGCATTTATGGACCCAGTACTTC. Translating gives CASSEGRHLWTQYF.

As regards this clonotype: No conserved phenylalanine or tryptophan is present at the end of the CDR3, so a read error is the likely explanation. This sequence joins TRBV19 and TRBJ2-7; D is possibly TRBD1 or TRBD2 (6 bases each). Germline lookup yields CDR1 LNHDA and CDR2 SQIVND (reference sequence). This CDR3 has 15 amino acids. Trimming shortened V by 3 bases and J by 0 bases, and 12 bases separated the two germline ends. This CDR3 is CASSISGASSYEQYS. The CDR3 coding sequence is TGTGCCAGTAGTATCTCGGGGGCCAGCTCCTACGAGCAGTACTCC.

There are many counts of this clonotype. The chain uses TRBV7-2 and TRBJ1-3; D is unclear. The CDR3 contains 16 residues. The V gene lost 1 base and the J gene lost 0 bases, with 10 bases spanning the gap. The germline CDR1 and CDR2 sequences are SGHTA and FQGNSA. The CDR3 loop is CASSLEGLISGNTIYF. CDR3 DNA: TGTGCCAGCAGCTTAGAAGGGCTTATCTCTGGAAACACCATATATTTT.

In this sample, this clonotype is medium-sized. This sequence joins TRBV27 and TRBJ2-7; 8 bases are a match to TRBD2. The CDR3 spans 15 residues. The V and J ends lost 5 bases and 5 bases, in that order; junction bases with no gene match: 11. Germline V gene data show CDR1 as MNHEY and CDR2 as SMNVEV (reference sequence). This CDR3 reads CASSGSERGMNEQYF. The CDR3 coding sequence is TGTGCCAGCAGTGGATCGGAGCGGGGGATGAACGAGCAGTACTTC.

This clonotype was observed a single time. The V call is TRBV27, the J call TRBJ1-2, with TRBD1 matching 12 bases. V was pared by 3 bases and J by 6 bases, with 8 bases of the junction left unmatched. From germline, CDR1 is MNHEY and CDR2 SMNVEV (reference sequence). This CDR3 is 16 amino acids long. The CDR3 nucleotides read TGTGCCAGCAGTTTTGGGGGACAGGGGGCAAGGGATGGCTACACCTTC. Encoded protein: CASSFGGQGARDGYTF.

The V gene is TRBV9, the J gene TRBJ2-3, with D perhaps matching TRBD1 (5 bases). The CDR3 loop spans 15 amino acids. Germline CDR1 reads SGDLS; CDR2 reads YYNGEE. V lost 3 bases, J lost 4 bases, and 15 bases lay in between. CDR3 region: CASSELSGYPDTQYF. In nucleotides, the CDR3 is TGTGCCAGCAGCGAGCTGTCAGGGTACCCAGATACGCAGTATTTT.

The chain recombines TRBV28 with TRBJ1-2; perhaps TRBD1 as D (5 bases). CDR3 size: 14 residues. Deletions cut 3 bases from V and 3 bases from J, with 11 bases between. Germline values: CDR1 MDHEN, CDR2 SYDVKM. In DNA, the CDR3 is TGTGCCAGCAGTTTGATTCGGGGGGACTATGGCTACACCTTC. This translates into CASSLIRGDYGYTF.

The rearrangement uses TRBV5-6 and TRBJ2-5, with 7 positions matching TRBD2. CDR1 is SGHDT and CDR2 is YYEEEE in the germline V gene. CDR3 size: 18 residues. Unmatched junction bases numbered 18, after V lost 4 bases and J lost 3 bases. CDR3 DNA sequence: TGTGCCAGCAGCCCATACCGTTTAGGCGGGGGACCTAAAGAGACCCAGTACTTC. It translates to CASSPYRLGGGPKETQYF.

This clonotype was seen a handful of times. The chain couples TRBV12-3 or TRBV12-4 to TRBJ2-3; D gene unclear. V lost 5 bases, J lost 2 bases, and 17 bases lay in between. This CDR3 region has 16 residues. CDR3 in amino acids: CASSRSDSPHTDTQYF. CDR3 nucleotide sequence: TGTGCCAGCAGTCGCTCCGACTCCCCCCACACAGATACGCAGTATTTT.

The chain recombines TRBV11-3 with TRBJ2-1; D unresolved. Trimming left V 4 bases short and J 7 bases short, with 17 bases between. The CDR3 is 15 amino acids. CDR1 is SGHNT, CDR2 YENEEA, per germline. The chain's CDR3 is CASSSPLTKGNEQFF. As DNA, the CDR3 is TGTGCCAGCAGCTCCCCCTTGACAAAGGGAAATGAGCAGTTCTTC.